The next 30 T cell receptor beta chains were all read from a single sample in a study of cytomegalovirus exposure and HLA in healthy donors (dated by TCRdb to between 2016 and 2019). Libraries were constructed by the immunoSEQ multiplex PCR assay. A mixture of 60 forward primers for TCR Vbeta segments and 13 reverse primers for TCR Jbeta segments was used in the multiplex PCR. Imported from immuneACCESS, the table was reduced by TCRdb to in-frame sequences with V and J called. These copies leave out some clones; in studies compared against another copy, an unresolved V gene accounts for under half, and the cause of the remainder is not known. This sample has under 130,000 clones in its table, and roughly 79% of those were observed once. The ten largest account for under 1.5% of the sample. Input material: PBMCs. The receptors here all came from a middle-aged man in good health and CMV-seronegative.

A word on this clone: Sequence at one end of the junction differs from germline and may be a read error. The chain links TRBV7-2 to TRBJ2-3, with 8 nucleotides matching TRBD2. Germline CDR1 and CDR2: SGHTA and FQGNSA. This CDR3 is 16 amino acids long. As DNA, the CDR3 is TGTGCCAGCAGCGCCAATTTCGCGGGAGGCACCGATACGCAGTATTTT. Protein sequence: CASSANFAGGTDTQYF.

This clone has a single count. The genes are TRBV19 and TRBJ1-5; D uncertain. This CDR3 has 16 amino acids. Germline loops: CDR1 LNHDA, CDR2 SQIVND (reference sequence). Trimming took off 5 bases at V and 7 bases at J, with 21 bases between the two ends. CDR3 sequence reads: CASSPPGGPGPQPQHF. The CDR3 region has the DNA TGTGCCAGTAGTCCACCCGGCGGGCCAGGACCACAGCCCCAGCATTTT.

The J gene is TRBJ1-5, the V gene TRBV19; 7 positions agree with TRBD1. The germline V gene encodes CDR1 LNHDA and CDR2 SQIVND (reference sequence). This CDR3 region has 15 residues. J gave up 1 base and V 11 bases, and 11 bases lay outside the gene matches. The CDR3 region is CACRWTGGSNQPQHF. Here the CDR3 DNA reads TGTGCCTGCCGATGGACAGGAGGGAGCAATCAGCCCCAGCATTTT.

J is TRBJ1-1 and V is TRBV29-1, with D uncertain. Trimming pared 3 bases from V and 7 bases from J, leaving 9 bases between. There are 11 residues in the CDR3. Germline V gives CDR1 SQVTM, CDR2 ANQGSEA. The DNA of the CDR3 is TGCAGCGTTGAGCAAACTTATGAAGCTTTCTTT. Protein sequence: CSVEQTYEAFF.

This chain uses TRBV5-1 with TRBJ2-1; TRBD2 aligns across 13 bases. The CDR3 consists of 19 residues. V gave up 1 base and J gave up 0 bases; unmatched junction bases: 7. Germline CDR1 is SGHRS and CDR2 is YFSETQ. DNA of the CDR3: TGCGCCAGCAGCTTGATCCAGGGACTAGCGGGGAACTCCTACAATGAGCAGTTCTTC. This codes for CASSLIQGLAGNSYNEQFF.

The chain uses TRBV29-1 and TRBJ2-7, with a possible D match to TRBD2 (8 bases). Germline V gene lookup returns CDR1 SQVTM and CDR2 ANQGSEA. This CDR3 is 15 amino acids long. The ends were cut back, 7 bases at V and 1 base at J, with 20 bases in the middle. CDR3 in DNA: TGCAGCGCTTCCGGGGGGGACAGAGTATCCTACGAGCAGTACTTC. Its translation: CSASGGDRVSYEQYF.

The V gene is TRBV18, the J gene TRBJ2-5; D is perhaps TRBD1 (5 bases). Trimming shortened V by 3 bases and J by 5 bases, and 13 bases separated the two germline ends. The CDR3 covers 14 residues. CDR1 KGHSH and CDR2 LQKENI come from the germline V gene. This chain's CDR3 is CASSPVGSGETQYF. For the CDR3, the DNA is TGTGCCAGCTCACCGGTCGGGTCAGGGGAGACCCAGTACTTC.

The chain combines TRBV9 with TRBJ2-2; 11 nucleotides agree with TRBD1. The CDR3 has 16 residues. V lost 5 bases, J lost 10 bases, and 13 bases stayed unmatched. Per germline, CDR1 SGDLS and CDR2 YYNGEE. CDR3 amino acids: CASSYGRGQGVAELFF. The DNA for the CDR3 is TGTGCCAGCAGTTATGGACGGGGACAGGGGGTTGCGGAGCTGTTTTTT.

This chain joins TRBV14 and TRBJ2-1; 10 bases match TRBD2. The CDR3 is 17 amino acids. The junction had 12 bases not matched to a gene; V was cut back by 5 bases and J by 5 bases. Germline values: CDR1 SGHDN, CDR2 FVKESK. The CDR3 reads CASSETIRLAGNNEQFF. Written as DNA, the CDR3 is TGTGCCAGCAGCGAAACGATCCGACTAGCGGGCAACAATGAGCAGTTCTTC.

The CDR3 sequence is CSVRTSMNTEAFF. Here the CDR3 DNA reads TGCAGCGTGAGGACATCGATGAACACTGAAGCTTTCTTT. The chain employs TRBV29-1 and TRBJ1-1; maybe TRBD1 (5 bases). The CDR3 is 13 residues long. Germline V gene lookup returns CDR1 SQVTM and CDR2 ANQGSEA. With 6 bases removed from V and 0 bases from J, the gap between germline ends came to 11 bases.

This chain uses TRBV6-5 with TRBJ2-7; TRBD1 matches 8 bases. Germline V gene data show CDR1 as MNHEY and CDR2 as SVGAGI. CDR3 size: 14 residues. Unmatched junction bases numbered 8, after V lost 7 bases and J lost 3 bases. CDR3: CASKGTGFGYEQYF. The CDR3 DNA is TGTGCCAGCAAGGGGACAGGTTTCGGCTACGAGCAGTACTTC.

The rearrangement uses TRBV10-2 and TRBJ2-7, with D tentatively TRBD2 (6 bases). V dropped 3 bases and J dropped 2 bases, with 14 bases sitting between them. This CDR3 spans 15 amino acids. Germline loops: CDR1 WSHSY, CDR2 SAAADI. In DNA, the CDR3 is TGCGCCAGCAGTGATCCGGGGGTAAAAACCTACGAGCAGTACTTC. Its translation is CASSDPGVKTYEQYF.

The chain is built from TRBV10-3 and TRBJ2-7; D is unresolved. Deletions cut 10 bases from V and 6 bases from J, with 13 bases between. Germline loops: CDR1 ENHRY, CDR2 SYGVKD. The length of the CDR3 is 11 residues. The CDR3 nucleotides read TGTGCCACCCTCGGGTATTCCGAGCAGTACTTC. Translated: CATLGYSEQYF.

The rearrangement links TRBV5-1 to TRBJ2-1, with 16 bases matching TRBD2. The CDR3 is made up of 15 amino acids. Germline V CDR1 and CDR2: SGHRS, YFSETQ. V lost 5 bases, J lost 15 bases, and 11 bases stayed unmatched. CDR3 loop: CASRSQTGTSGGGFF. CDR3 bases: TGCGCCAGCAGATCTCAAACCGGGACTAGCGGGGGGGGGTTCTTC. The whole variable domain, remainder taken from reference TRBV5-1 and TRBJ2-1, is KAGVTQTPRYLIKTRGQQVTLSCSPISGHRSVSWYQQTPGQGLQFLFEYFSETQRNKGNFPGRFSGRQFSNSRSEMNVSTLELGDSALYLCASRSQTGTSGGGFFGPGTRLTVL.

The rearrangement joins TRBV7-2 to TRBJ2-7; 8 nucleotides align to TRBD2. V lost 1 base and J lost 4; bases outside the gene matches: 6. The CDR3 has 15 amino acids. Germline V gives CDR1 SGHTA, CDR2 FQGNSA. CDR3 coding DNA: TGTGCCAGCAGCTTAGGTTCGGGGGGGCGGTACGAGCAGTACTTC. Residues: CASSLGSGGRYEQYF.

Only a few counts were recorded for this clone. CDR3 sequence reads: CASSRRGQGAGANVLTF. In DNA, the CDR3 is TGCGCCAGCAGCCGCCGTGGACAGGGGGCGGGGGCCAACGTCCTGACTTTC. The chain has TRBV4-1 and TRBJ2-6, with TRBD1 matching over 11 bases. The CDR3 contains 17 residues. Losses at the gene ends were 4 bases for V and 4 bases for J; bases not matched to a gene: 6. CDR1 and CDR2 (germline): MGHRA, YSYEKL.

The V and J genes are TRBV19 and TRBJ2-1; 9 bases align to TRBD2. CDR3 size: 19 residues. The germline gives CDR1 LNHDA, CDR2 SQIVND (reference sequence). The J segment lost 0 bases and the V segment lost 4 bases, leaving 13 bases of the junction unmatched. This CDR3 reads CASSKEGLAEVSSYNEQFF. The CDR3 bases are TGTGCCAGTAGTAAAGAGGGACTAGCCGAAGTCAGCTCCTACAATGAGCAGTTCTTC.

The CDR3 spells CASSGQGDSPLHF. The CDR3 DNA is TGCGCCAGCAGTGGACAGGGGGATTCACCCCTCCACTTT. V and J are TRBV10-1 and TRBJ1-6; 9 positions match TRBD1. The germline V gene has CDR1 WNHNN and CDR2 SYGVQD (reference sequence). Germline trimming cut 4 bases from V and 8 bases from J; bases unmatched to any gene: 0. This CDR3 is 13 amino acids long.

The chain links TRBV4-1 to TRBJ1-5; 9 bases are a match to TRBD1. V gave up 1 base and J gave up 5 bases; unmatched junction bases: 9. The CDR3 extends over 17 amino acids. Per the germline V gene, CDR1 is MGHRA and CDR2 is YSYEKL. The CDR3 loop is CASSQVLGQGYDQPQHF. As DNA, the CDR3 is TGCGCCAGCAGCCAAGTTCTAGGACAGGGGTATGATCAGCCCCAGCATTTT.

The V call is TRBV7-2, the J call TRBJ1-5, with D possibly TRBD1 on 6 matching bases. V lost 5 bases and J 0 bases, leaving 11 bases between the germline ends. This CDR3 is 15 amino acids long. Germline lookup yields CDR1 SGHTA and CDR2 FQGNSA. CDR3 sequence reads: CASSPETGSNQPQHF. CDR3 sequence (DNA): TGTGCCAGCAGCCCCGAGACAGGTAGCAATCAGCCCCAGCATTTT. The complete variable domain, with remaining parts taken from reference TRBV7-2 and TRBJ1-5, reads GAGVSQSPSNKVTEKGKDVELRCDPISGHTALYWYRQSLGQGLEFLIYFQGNSAPDKSGLPSDRFSAERTGGSVSTLTIQRTQQEDSAVYLCASSPETGSNQPQHFGDGTRLSIL.

The genes are TRBV7-8 and TRBJ2-1, with 9 bases lining up with TRBD1. Germline V gene sequence: CDR1 SGHVS, CDR2 FQNEAQ. V dropped 0 bases and J dropped 7; count of bases not matched to a gene: 4. This CDR3 is built from 15 residues. CDR3 DNA: TGTGCCAGCAGCTTAGCGACAGGGGGTACGAATGAGCAGTTCTTC. Amino acid sequence: CASSLATGGTNEQFF.

The chain joins TRBV4-3 to TRBJ2-7; 9 nucleotides agree with TRBD2. The CDR3 contains 18 residues. With V trimmed by 0 bases and J by 4 bases, 13 bases remained unmatched. The germline V gene has CDR1 LGHNA and CDR2 YSLEER. The CDR3: CASSQEPTSGYFLYEQYF. CDR3 DNA sequence: TGCGCCAGCAGCCAAGAACCGACTAGCGGATACTTTTTGTACGAGCAGTACTTC.

The J gene is TRBJ1-2, the V gene TRBV28, with 9 bases fitting TRBD1. V dropped 5 bases and J dropped 5; count of bases not matched to a gene: 6. The CDR3 length is 14 residues. Germline values: CDR1 MDHEN, CDR2 SYDVKM. CDR3 protein: CASSTSGTGYGYTF. The DNA for the CDR3 is TGTGCCAGCAGTACTTCCGGGACAGGGTATGGCTACACCTTC.

The CDR3 nucleotides read TGTGCCAGTAAAGCAGGGGAGAGAGGCACTGAAGCTTTCTTT. Translating it yields CASKAGERGTEAFF. V usage is TRBV19 and J usage is TRBJ1-1, with D possibly TRBD1 on 6 matching bases. The CDR3 consists of 14 residues. Looked up from germline, CDR1 is LNHDA and CDR2 is SQIVND (reference sequence). Trimming took off 7 bases at V and 4 bases at J, with 16 bases between the two ends.

This chain joins TRBV5-1 and TRBJ2-7; either TRBD1 or TRBD2 may supply D (5 bases each). Germline V lookup: CDR1 SGHRS, CDR2 YFSETQ. CDR3 size: 15 residues. V was cut by 4 bases and J by 6 bases, with 20 bases left in between. The CDR3 reads CASSVDFSGRSEQYF. CDR3 sequence (DNA): TGCGCCAGCAGCGTGGACTTTTCAGGGCGGTCCGAGCAGTACTTC.

Note on this clone: In the same sample, other DNA sequences code for this CDR3. V gene TRBV9 combines with J gene TRBJ2-7, with 8 nucleotides matching TRBD2. This CDR3 spans 13 amino acids. V was clipped by 4 bases and J by 3 bases; unmatched bases: 3. CDR1 and CDR2 from the germline V gene are SGDLS and YYNGEE. The CDR3 protein is CASSNRGGYEQYF. The CDR3 region has the DNA TGTGCCAGCAGCAACCGGGGGGGCTACGAGCAGTACTTC.

This chain uses TRBV19 with TRBJ1-1; 7 positions agree with TRBD1. J was trimmed by 5 bases and V by 2 bases; bases with no gene match: 2. Germline loops: CDR1 LNHDA, CDR2 SQIVND (reference sequence). This CDR3 is built from 13 residues. The CDR3: CASSIRGQTEAFF. The CDR3 DNA is TGTGCCAGTAGTATAAGGGGGCAGACTGAAGCTTTCTTT.

The chain couples TRBV6-5 to TRBJ2-7; D perhaps matches TRBD2 (5 bases). V was cut by 2 bases and J by 12 bases, with 17 bases left in between. The CDR3 covers 13 residues. The germline CDR1 and CDR2 sequences are MNHEY and SVGAGI. The CDR3: CASSYGQAAPGYF. CDR3 in DNA: TGTGCCAGCAGTTACGGGCAAGCGGCCCCAGGGTACTTC.

The V call is TRBV27, the J call TRBJ2-3; the D gene is possibly TRBD1 (7 bases). Germline lookup yields CDR1 MNHEY and CDR2 SMNVEV (reference sequence). The CDR3 spans 13 residues. Trimming shortened V by 4 bases and J by 5 bases, and 10 bases separated the two germline ends. This CDR3 is CASSSGGQDTQYF. For the CDR3, the DNA is TGTGCCAGCAGTTCAGGGGGGCAAGATACGCAGTATTTT.

V and J are TRBV28 and TRBJ2-5; 7 bases agree with TRBD1. The trim removed 5 bases at V and 3 bases at J, leaving 6 bases unmatched. Per the germline V gene, CDR1 is MDHEN and CDR2 is SYDVKM. The CDR3 has 14 residues. The CDR3 is CASSQPGQKETQYF. Here the CDR3 DNA reads TGTGCCAGCAGTCAACCGGGACAGAAAGAGACCCAGTACTTC.